What follows describes a single T cell receptor beta chain. Its antigen remains unidentified. Per-base qualities were not stored, and no clone one base away is much larger. Counted from cysteine to phenylalanine, this CDR3 has 12 amino acids. CDR3 DNA is the only sequence kept; it has 36 bases, read in frame from the first base. CDR1 and CDR2 were assigned from the germline V gene as MDHEN and SYDVKM. Trimming removed 3 bases from V and 6 bases from J, leaving 8 bases between the germline ends. TCRbeta CDR3 regions were amplified from genomic DNA using the immunoSEQ Assay, a bias-controlled multiplex PCR. In the paper's pipeline: Nucleated cell counts per sample were estimated from amplification of reference gene primers within the assay. Sequence reads were collapsed and filtered to measure the absolute abundance of every unique TCRbeta CDR3 rearrangement. For each sample, productive Simpson clonality was calculated as the square root of Simpson's diversity index over productive rearrangements. Drawn from immuneACCESS, this table holds only the in-frame rearrangements with V and J called that TCRdb kept. Clones are partly lost; checked studies trace under half to an unresolved V gene and leave the rest unexplained. The V and J calls and clone size are taken from that table; D and trimming were inferred from the DNA. This sample comprises roughly 250,000 clones, roughly 90% of them detected only once. Around 2.2% of the sample goes to the ten largest clones.

This sample was taken from a study of blood T cell repertoires in COVID-19 (TCRdb year 2020). The study in broad terms: Samples covering the acute and convalescent phases of COVID-19 were provided by collaborators in the United States, Italy and Spain. The prospective study material was composed of cDNA or gDNA derived from T cells, B-cell-depleted T cells, or PBMCs. The dataset comprised deeply sampled blood TCRbeta repertoires from subjects exposed to, actively infected with, or recovered from COVID-19. The repertoires were made available in a free public database intended to serve as a resource for research on the immune response to SARS-CoV-2. Samples came from the ongoing ImmuneRACE study (first 160 participants) plus 1,254 subjects from 6 global collaborators. A de-identified subject ID, COVID-19 status, age in years and sex were almost always included in the sample metadata. HLA class I and class II types, where available, came from metadata supplied by the sample provider rather than from assay-based typing. Overall results and qualifications from the work: The amount of clinical and demographic metadata varied by source and participant and was provided uncurated.

Another Seattle source contributed samples from volunteer blood donors who had recovered from COVID-19. Whole blood was collected in K2EDTA tubes by collaborating institutions according to the institutions' own protocols. For TCRbeta analysis, collaborators shipped samples in one of three forms: frozen whole blood, isolated PBMCs, or DNA extracted from either of those sample types. The source of this sequence is a woman aged 40-49 years who had recovered from COVID-19. The sample comprised peripheral blood. The chain links TRBV28 with TRBJ1-2, and the D gene may be TRBD1, 5 bases matching. The CDR3 sequence is CASSFLGDGYTF. Here is the DNA: TGTGCCAGCAGTTTTTTAGGGGATGGCTACACCTTC.